The next 25 T cell receptor beta chains were all read from a single sample in a study of T cells in Graves' hyperthyroidism and ophthalmopathy. RNA transcripts yielded amplified TCR beta CDR3 regions. The study used the HTBI primer set for a first-round RT-PCR of the TCR CDR3. MiXCR was run by TCRdb on the multiplex PCR reads, yielding one entry per CDR3 protein. Counted here are approximately 610,000 distinct CDR3 sequences, 14% to 15% occurring once; the ten biggest clones make up roughly 4.3%. Source material: blood. The receptors come from a woman aged 40 to 55 with Graves' ophthalmopathy.

This clonotype was seen repeatedly, ten times or more. This chain uses TRBV28 with TRBJ1-5; D may be TRBD1 (6 bases). This CDR3 has 18 residues. The V gene's germline CDR1 is MDHEN and CDR2 SYDVKM. V was clipped by 4 bases and J by 1 base, with 20 bases between them. CDR3 protein: CASSSTLGAGRSNQPQHF. DNA of the CDR3: TGTGCCAGCAGTTCAACCTTGGGGGCAGGGCGAAGCAATCAGCCCCAGCATTTT. The full variable domain, its missing parts supplied by reference TRBV28 and TRBJ1-5, is DVKVTQSSRYLVKRTGEKVFLECVQDMDHENMFWYRQDPGLGLRLIYFSYDVKMKEKGDIPEGYSVSREKKERFSLILESASTNQTSMYLCASSSTLGAGRSNQPQHFGDGTRLSIL.

This clonotype was recorded at least ten times. The chain couples TRBV6-2 or TRBV6-3 to TRBJ1-1; D is unclear. The CDR3 covers 13 residues. CDR1 MNHEY and CDR2 SVGEGT come from the germline V gene. Trimming pared 6 bases from V and 0 bases from J, leaving 8 bases between. As DNA, the CDR3 is TGTGCCAGCAGCCTCAAGATGAACACTGAAGCTTTCTTT. Translated: CASSLKMNTEAFF.

The chain couples TRBV7-9 to TRBJ1-1; D remains unclear. Trimming stripped 0 bases from V and 7 bases from J, with 9 bases between. The germline V gene encodes CDR1 SEHNR and CDR2 FQNEAQ (reference sequence). CDR3 size: 13 residues. CDR3 residues: CASSLASLGEAFF. CDR3 bases: TGTGCCAGCAGCTTAGCGAGCCTTGGTGAAGCTTTCTTT.

DNA for the CDR3: TGTGCCAGCAGTCGATTCGGACTAGCGGGAGGGAGGGAGCAGTACTTC. Amino acid sequence: CASSRFGLAGGREQYF. The V gene is TRBV12-3 or TRBV12-4, the J gene TRBJ2-7; TRBD2 matches at 15 bases. This CDR3 contains 16 residues. With V trimmed by 5 bases and J by 7 bases, 9 bases remained unmatched.

At least ten counts were recorded for this clonotype. The chain employs TRBV19 and TRBJ1-1, with D possibly being TRBD1 (5 bases). The CDR3 is 13 residues long. V was shortened by 3 bases and J by 4 bases, with 9 bases between the two germline ends. Germline V CDR1 and CDR2: LNHDA, SQIVND (reference sequence). CDR3 DNA sequence: TGTGCCAGTAGTATGATCGGGGCCACTGAAGCTTTCTTT. This sequence encodes CASSMIGATEAFF. The full variable domain, with the rest looked up from reference TRBV19 and TRBJ1-1, is DGGITQSPKYLFRKEGQNVTLSCEQNLNHDAMYWYRQDPGQGLRLIYYSQIVNDFQKGDIAEGYSVSREKKESFPLTVTSAQKNPTAFYLCASSMIGATEAFFGQGTRLTVV.

This clonotype was picked up many times. V gene TRBV12-3 or TRBV12-4 combines with J gene TRBJ1-5; D is perhaps TRBD1 (5 bases). The CDR3 totals 16 residues. V lost 0 bases and J lost 1, with 10 bases in between. The CDR3 coding sequence is TGTGCCAGCAGTTTAGCGGTAGGGGCGAGCAATCAGCCCCAGCATTTT. Protein: CASSLAVGASNQPQHF.

This clonotype was found many times. The J gene is TRBJ2-1, the V gene TRBV6-1, with 10 bases identical to TRBD2. There are 15 residues in the CDR3. V trimming: 7 bases; J trimming: 9 bases; junction bases outside the gene matches: 12. Germline CDR1 is MNHNS and CDR2 is SASEGT. The CDR3 reads CASTFTLAGVGEQFF. CDR3 in DNA: TGTGCCAGCACATTCACCCTAGCGGGAGTGGGTGAGCAGTTCTTC.

This clonotype was seen many times. V usage is TRBV2 and J usage is TRBJ2-7; D remains ambiguous. The CDR3 has 14 amino acids. Germline CDR1 reads SNHLY; CDR2 reads FYNNEI. Trimming cost V 2 bases and J 2 bases, with 10 bases left between them. In nucleotides, the CDR3 is TGTGCCAGCAGTGAACCGCGGTCCGCCTACGAGCAGTACTTC. This gives the protein CASSEPRSAYEQYF.

This clonotype was detected many times. The rearrangement uses TRBV28 and TRBJ2-2, with 7 bases fitting TRBD1. The CDR3 is 14 residues long. Germline V CDR1 and CDR2: MDHEN, SYDVKM. J was trimmed by 5 bases and V by 8 bases; bases with no gene match: 8. The CDR3 nucleotides read TGTGCCAGCGCGTCCGGGACAGAAACCGGGGAGCTGTTTTTT. Translation: CASASGTETGELFF.

This clonotype came up many times. The chain employs TRBV7-2 and TRBJ1-2; TRBD1 aligns across 8 bases. Germline loops: CDR1 SGHTA, CDR2 FQGNSA. The ends lost 5 bases at V and 8 bases at J; junction bases unmatched: 7. The CDR3 runs to 13 residues. The CDR3 loop reads CASSLGQGNGYTF. The CDR3 coding sequence is TGTGCCAGCAGCCTAGGACAGGGCAACGGCTACACCTTC.

This clonotype has at least ten counts. This chain joins TRBV27 and TRBJ2-7, with TRBD2 matching 8 bases. The CDR3 totals 14 residues. V was clipped by 6 bases and J by 5 bases; unmatched bases: 9. Germline CDR1 and CDR2: MNHEY and SMNVEV (reference sequence). This CDR3 is CASSPAGDLNEQYF. The CDR3 bases are TGTGCCAGCAGCCCAGCGGGAGACCTCAACGAGCAGTACTTC.

This clonotype was observed many times. The genes are TRBV3-1 and TRBJ1-1; D might be TRBD1 (6 bases). Looked up from germline, CDR1 is LGHDT and CDR2 is YNNKEL (reference sequence). This CDR3 region has 12 residues. V lost 1 base, J lost 8 bases, and 8 bases lay in between. The CDR3 DNA follows: TGTGCCAGCAGCCAAGCAGGGGACGAAGCTTTCTTT. It is translated as CASSQAGDEAFF.

This clonotype has a count of ten or more. The chain has TRBV7-2 and TRBJ1-5, with D unclear. Germline V CDR1 and CDR2: SGHTA, FQGNSA. The CDR3 length is 13 residues. Between the trimmed V and J ends, which lost 1 base and 7 bases, there was a span of 8 bases. The CDR3 DNA follows: TGTGCCAGCAGCTTAGGGGCTCGCCAGCCCCAGCATTTT. Its protein product is CASSLGARQPQHF. Together with reference TRBV7-2 and TRBJ1-5, the CDR3 gives the full variable domain: GAGVSQSPSNKVTEKGKDVELRCDPISGHTALYWYRQSLGQGLEFLIYFQGNSAPDKSGLPSDRFSAERTGGSVSTLTIQRTQQEDSAVYLCASSLGARQPQHFGDGTRLSIL.

This clonotype was detected ten times or more. This chain links TRBV20-1 with TRBJ1-2; TRBD1 might be the D (5 bases). V shed 4 bases and J shed 4 bases, with 13 bases lying between them. The CDR3 length is 13 residues. Germline CDR1 and CDR2: DFQATT and SNEGSKA (reference sequence). This chain's CDR3 is CSATKGITYGYTF. The CDR3 DNA is TGCAGTGCTACGAAGGGGATTACCTATGGCTACACCTTC.

This clonotype was seen only a few times. One base away lies a much larger clone, so this may be a sequencing read error. The chain joins TRBV28 to TRBJ1-2; TRBD1 aligns across 9 bases. This CDR3 contains 16 residues. CDR1 and CDR2 from the germline V gene are MDHEN and SYDVKM. As DNA, the CDR3 is TGTGCCAGTTGGAATTCCGGGACAGGGACTAACTATGGCAACACCTTC. This sequence encodes CASWNSGTGTNYGNTF.

This chain uses TRBV7-2 with TRBJ2-5; D unclear. Trimming removed 5 bases from V and 7 bases from J, with 17 bases in between. This CDR3 spans 14 amino acids. Germline assignment: CDR1 SGHTA and CDR2 FQGNSA. This chain's CDR3 is CASSPDHEVVTQYF. CDR3 bases: TGTGCCAGCAGCCCCGATCATGAGGTCGTGACCCAGTACTTC.

This clonotype was observed many times. An end of the junction does not agree with germline; a read error may underlie this. The genes are TRBV28 and TRBJ2-7; a weak D match, TRBD1 (5 bases). The germline CDR1 and CDR2 sequences are MDHEN and SYDVKM. The CDR3 extends over 18 amino acids. The DNA of the CDR3 is TGTGCCAGCAGTCCCCAGGGAATTACAGGTCGTAGCTCCTACGAGCAGTATTTC. This translates into CASSPQGITGRSSYEQYF.

This clonotype was detected ten times or more. The rearrangement links TRBV7-8 to TRBJ1-5, with 8 positions matching TRBD1. Trimming removed 5 bases from V and 6 bases from J; junction bases left unmatched: 3. The CDR3 is made up of 13 amino acids. The germline gives CDR1 SGHVS, CDR2 FQNEAQ. CDR3 coding DNA: TGTGCCAGCAGCGCAGGGGGCGTTCAGCCCCAGCATTTT. Its protein is CASSAGGVQPQHF.

This clonotype was picked up many times. The V call is TRBV27, the J call TRBJ2-7; D uncertain. Germline loops: CDR1 MNHEY, CDR2 SMNVEV (reference sequence). The length of the CDR3 is 13 residues. V lost 2 bases and J lost 5, with 10 bases in between. CDR3 loop: CASSLRFQDEQYF. The CDR3 DNA reads TGTGCCAGCAGTTTACGCTTCCAAGACGAGCAGTACTTC.

There are many counts of this clonotype. This chain uses TRBV5-1 with TRBJ2-5, with TRBD1 matching 9 bases. In germline, CDR1 is SGHRS, CDR2 YFSETQ. The CDR3 runs 16 residues. V lost 4 bases, J lost 4 bases, and 11 bases stayed unmatched. The CDR3 region has the DNA TGCGCCAGCAGCCCCGGACAGGGGAAAGGGAGAGAGACCCAGTACTTC. Its translation is CASSPGQGKGRETQYF.

There are many counts of this clonotype. This chain joins TRBV5-1 and TRBJ2-5, with D perhaps TRBD1 (6 bases). Trimming left V 1 base short and J 5 bases short, with 9 bases between. The CDR3 loop spans 13 amino acids. Germline loops: CDR1 SGHRS, CDR2 YFSETQ. DNA of the CDR3: TGCGCCAGCAGCTTGACAGGGACCGAGACCCAGTACTTC. This encodes CASSLTGTETQYF.

This clonotype was seen ten or more times. The chain combines TRBV6-4 with TRBJ2-7, with D possibly called TRBD1 or TRBD2 (5 bases each). The CDR3 contains 15 residues. Germline-derived CDR1 and CDR2 are MRHNA and SNTAGT. Deletions cut 7 bases from V and 5 bases from J, with 21 bases between. CDR3 coding DNA: TGTGCCAGCACCCGAGTTCCGGGACCAGGAAACGAGCAGTACTTC. It encodes CASTRVPGPGNEQYF.

J is TRBJ1-1 and V is TRBV28; the match to TRBD1 covers 10 bases. Unmatched junction bases numbered 5, after V lost 0 bases and J lost 4 bases. Germline CDR1 MDHEN, CDR2 SYDVKM. The CDR3 is 16 amino acids. The CDR3 coding sequence is TGTGCCAGCAGTTTATGGGGGACAGGGGTACGCACTGAAGCTTTCTTT. Its protein is CASSLWGTGVRTEAFF. Together with reference TRBV28 and TRBJ1-1, the CDR3 gives the full variable domain: DVKVTQSSRYLVKRTGEKVFLECVQDMDHENMFWYRQDPGLGLRLIYFSYDVKMKEKGDIPEGYSVSREKKERFSLILESASTNQTSMYLCASSLWGTGVRTEAFFGQGTRLTVV.

The chain employs TRBV25-1 and TRBJ2-7; tentatively, D is TRBD2 (6 bases). V was shortened by 3 bases and J by 3 bases, with 18 bases between the two germline ends. Germline CDR1 is MGHDK and CDR2 is SYGVNS. The CDR3 runs to 16 residues. Here the CDR3 reads CASSEVGGRGFYEQYF. The CDR3 DNA is TGTGCCAGCAGTGAGGTTGGGGGGAGAGGTTTCTACGAGCAGTACTTC.

A few counts support this clonotype. The V gene is TRBV6-1, the J gene TRBJ2-3, with a weak D call TRBD2 (5 bases). V was cut by 5 bases and J by 3 bases, with 15 bases left in between. Germline CDR1 MNHNS, CDR2 SASEGT. This CDR3 is 15 amino acids long. Here the CDR3 DNA reads TGTGCCAGCAGTCCTTATGGGAGTTCGACAGATACGCAGTATTTT. It is translated as CASSPYGSSTDTQYF.